The entry that follows covers one TCR beta chain sequence. The junction departs from the called germline gene at one end, perhaps through a read error. In the PCR, 60 Vbeta and 13 Jbeta primers were used. Clones were read by immunoSEQ multiplex PCR, and TCRdb kept only the in-frame ones, dropping some. The sample records about 120,000 clones, over 60% being singletons. This record comes from a study of cytomegalovirus exposure and HLA in healthy donors. CDR3 length: 13 residues. Germline assignment: CDR1 SGHRS and CDR2 YFSETQ. The genes are TRBV5-1 and TRBJ2-7; TRBD2 is a possible D gene (5 bases). The receptor comes from a man in his late teens or twenties in good health and CMV-seropositive. Sequences were obtained from PBMCs. The DNA for the CDR3 is TGCGCCAGCAGCTTGGCCGTAGGTACTAGGATGCACTTC. Translating gives CASSLAVGTRMHF.